This T cell receptor beta chain emerged from a study of blood T cells in healthy people across ages. Comment on this clonotype: The antigen is undetermined.

Germline CDR1 reads SGHKS; CDR2 reads YYEKEE (reference sequence). CDR3 length: 15 residues. Trimming left V 0 bases short and J 5 bases short, with 11 bases between. Overall study results and limits: Investigators treated diversity estimates from one million T cells as underestimates. Naive T cell percentage by flow cytometry tracked strongly with beta diversity. Naive and antigen-experienced cells could not be conclusively compared, given unsorted PBMCs.

A J-beta primer mix and a sample-barcoded 5' primer were used in a second PCR of about 6 to 12 cycles. Each cDNA molecule was tagged by a template-switch adaptor that had 12 random nucleotides. TCRdb reprocessed the 5' RACE reads via MiXCR and lists one record per CDR3 protein. The table includes 850,000 to 1,000,000 distinct CDR3 sequences, about 51% detected once. The receptor's source is an older woman in good health. The genes are TRBV5-5 and TRBJ1-4; D not resolved. The specimen sequenced was blood. CDR3 region: CASSLEAASNEKLFF. The CDR3 DNA is TGTGCCAGCAGCTTGGAAGCAGCCTCGAATGAAAAACTGTTTTTT. The variable domain in full, with the rest retrieved from reference TRBV5-5 and TRBJ1-4, is DAGVTQSPTHLIKTRGQQVTLRCSPISGHKSVSWYQQVLGQGPQFIFQYYEKEERGRGNFPDRFSARQFPNYSSELNVNALLLGDSALYLCASSLEAASNEKLFFGSGTQLSVL.